This TCR beta chain was sequenced in a study of early T cells in non-severe SARS-CoV-2 infection. Study context: Chains were not paired, and sequencing was done on bulk RNA from unsorted whole blood. Study results and caveats: Private and CD4 specificities were missed by VDJdb matching, skewed to anti-spike CD8.

V lost 5 bases, J lost 2 bases, and 3 bases stayed unmatched. There are 14 residues in the CDR3. Germline CDR1 SQVTM, CDR2 ANQGSEA. Individually, cDNA molecules had unique molecular identifiers attached to them. Using its own MiXCR run on the 5' RACE reads, TCRdb lists one record per CDR3 protein. This table holds about 81,000 distinct CDR3 sequences, less than 8% found once. This clonotype was seen a handful of times. The antigen is not known. The receptor was isolated from an adult who was a healthcare worker with PCR-confirmed SARS-CoV-2 infection or an uninfected control (not recorded which). The sample was whole blood. The V gene is TRBV29-1, the J gene TRBJ1-4; TRBD1 matches at 9 bases. CDR3 DNA sequence: TGCAGCGTTACGACAGGGGGTACTAATGAAAAACTGTTTTTT. Protein sequence: CSVTTGGTNEKLFF.